This T cell receptor beta chain was observed in a study of radiation and T cells in renal cell carcinoma. Assay: immunoSEQ multiplex PCR; the TCRdb copy retains only in-frame clones and omits some. This sample carries some 58,000 clones, around 78% of them seen once, and the ten largest clones take roughly 7.4%. Time point reported: blood 2 weeks post-SBRT. Regarding treatment: 15 Gy SBRT to primary tumor, nephrectomy 4 weeks later. Germline V gene sequence: CDR1 SGHDT, CDR2 YYEEEE. CDR3 length equals 14 residues. The ends were cut back, 2 bases at V and 8 bases at J, with 13 bases in the middle. The clonotype originates from a man aged 55-75 years with renal cell carcinoma. The material was blood, obtained from a patient whose treatment included radiotherapy and nephrectomy. The J gene is TRBJ1-4, the V gene TRBV5-6, with D possibly being TRBD1 (5 bases). The CDR3 reads CASSFSQWGEKLFF. Here the CDR3 DNA reads TGTGCCAGCAGCTTTTCCCAATGGGGGGAAAAACTGTTTTTT.